The subject of this entry is one T cell receptor beta chain. Its antigen is not known. The record originates from a study of siplizumab effects on memory and regulatory T cells. Looking at the study overall: Reactions of mixed lymphocytes were paired, with siplizumab at about 1 ug/mL or without drug. Study outcomes and limitations: Solely a minor proportion of alloreactive clones could be assigned to unstimulated subsets. In siplizumab cultures, the suppressive function of proliferating Tregs remained unconfirmed.

The germline gives CDR1 SNHLY, CDR2 FYNNEI. This CDR3 comprises 14 residues. Coculturing at 37°C lasted approximately six days for the mixed lymphocyte reaction cells. Produced via immunoSEQ multiplex PCR; TCRdb's table is partial and in-frame only. Of 3,500 to 4,500 clones listed, roughly half are singletons. The chain couples TRBV2 to TRBJ2-5; 8 bases match TRBD1. The J call is doubtful: the DNA matches TRBJ2-7 better. Sequenced sample: CFSE-low (dividing) CD4+ T cells sorted from an allogeneic mixed lymphocyte reaction. The receptor's source is a human donor in good health; the cells came from an allogeneic mixed lymphocyte reaction. Some clones in this sample may be carry-over from other donors' samples. The chain's CDR3 is CASSVFQGAPEQYF. CDR3 coding DNA: TGTGCCAGCAGTGTATTCCAGGGGGCGCCCGAGCAGTACTTC.